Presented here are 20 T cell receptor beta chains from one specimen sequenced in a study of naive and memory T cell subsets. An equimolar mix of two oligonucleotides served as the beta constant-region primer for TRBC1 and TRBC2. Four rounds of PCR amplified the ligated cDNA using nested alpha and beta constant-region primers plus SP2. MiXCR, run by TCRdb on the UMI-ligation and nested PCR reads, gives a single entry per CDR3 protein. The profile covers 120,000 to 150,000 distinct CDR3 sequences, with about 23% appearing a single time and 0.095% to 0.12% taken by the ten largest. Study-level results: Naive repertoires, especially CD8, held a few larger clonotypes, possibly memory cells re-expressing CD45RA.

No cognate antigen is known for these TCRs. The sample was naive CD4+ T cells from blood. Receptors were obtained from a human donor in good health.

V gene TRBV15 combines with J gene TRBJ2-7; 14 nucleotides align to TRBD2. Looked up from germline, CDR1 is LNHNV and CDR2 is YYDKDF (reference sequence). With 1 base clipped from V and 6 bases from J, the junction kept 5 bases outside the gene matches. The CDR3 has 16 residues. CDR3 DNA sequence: TGTGCCACCAGCAGAGCGCCGACTAGCGGGAGGGGCGAGCAGTACTTC. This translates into CATSRAPTSGRGEQYF.

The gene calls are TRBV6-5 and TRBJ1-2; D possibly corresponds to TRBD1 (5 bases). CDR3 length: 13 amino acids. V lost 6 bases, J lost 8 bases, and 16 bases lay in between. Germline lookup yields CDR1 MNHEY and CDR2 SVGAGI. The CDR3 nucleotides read TGTGCCAGCAGCCCCACGGGGGGGGAAGGCTACACCTTC. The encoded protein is CASSPTGGEGYTF.

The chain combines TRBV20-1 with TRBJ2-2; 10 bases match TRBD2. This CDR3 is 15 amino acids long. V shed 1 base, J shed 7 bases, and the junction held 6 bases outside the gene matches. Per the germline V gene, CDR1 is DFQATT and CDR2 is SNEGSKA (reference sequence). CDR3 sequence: CSARGLAGVVGELFF. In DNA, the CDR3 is TGCAGTGCTAGAGGTCTAGCGGGAGTCGTCGGGGAGCTGTTTTTT.

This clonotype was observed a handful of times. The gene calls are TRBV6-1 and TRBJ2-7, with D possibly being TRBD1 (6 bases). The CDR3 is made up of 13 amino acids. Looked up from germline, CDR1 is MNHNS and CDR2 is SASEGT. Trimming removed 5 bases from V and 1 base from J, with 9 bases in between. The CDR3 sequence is CASSRDISYEQYF. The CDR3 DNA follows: TGTGCCAGCAGTCGGGACATTTCCTACGAGCAGTACTTC.

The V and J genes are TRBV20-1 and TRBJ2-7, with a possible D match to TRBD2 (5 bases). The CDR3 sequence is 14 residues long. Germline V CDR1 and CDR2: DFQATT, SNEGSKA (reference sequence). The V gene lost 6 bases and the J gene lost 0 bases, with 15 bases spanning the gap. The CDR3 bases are TGCAGTGCCCTGAGGGCCGGATCCTCCTACGAGCAGTACTTC. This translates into CSALRAGSSYEQYF.

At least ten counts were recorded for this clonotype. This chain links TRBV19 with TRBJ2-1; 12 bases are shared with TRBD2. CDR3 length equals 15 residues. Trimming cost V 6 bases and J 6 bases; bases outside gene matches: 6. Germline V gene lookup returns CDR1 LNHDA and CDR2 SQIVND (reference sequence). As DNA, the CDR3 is TGTGCCAGTAGGACGACTAGCGGGAGCGTCAATGAGCAGTTCTTC. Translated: CASRTTSGSVNEQFF.

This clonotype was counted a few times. This CDR3 is CASSAGPWETQYF. The CDR3 nucleotides read TGTGCCAGCAGCGCTGGGCCGTGGGAGACCCAGTACTTC. This rearrangement joins TRBV14 to TRBJ2-5; D uncertain. Trimming removed 5 bases at V and 5 bases at J, with 12 bases between. The CDR3 has 13 residues. CDR1 SGHDN and CDR2 FVKESK come from the germline V gene. Variable domain in full (rest from reference TRBV14 and TRBJ2-5): EAGVTQFPSHSVIEKGQTVTLRCDPISGHDNLYWYRRVMGKEIKFLLHFVKESKQDESGMPNNRFLAERTGGTYSTLKVQPAELEDSGVYFCASSAGPWETQYFGPGTRLLVL.

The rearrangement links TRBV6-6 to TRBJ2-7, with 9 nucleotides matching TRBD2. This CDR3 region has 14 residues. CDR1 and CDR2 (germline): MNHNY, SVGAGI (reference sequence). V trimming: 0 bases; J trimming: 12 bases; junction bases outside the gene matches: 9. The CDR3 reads CASSYSAGGAPGYF. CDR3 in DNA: TGTGCCAGCAGTTACTCGGCGGGAGGGGCTCCGGGGTACTTC.

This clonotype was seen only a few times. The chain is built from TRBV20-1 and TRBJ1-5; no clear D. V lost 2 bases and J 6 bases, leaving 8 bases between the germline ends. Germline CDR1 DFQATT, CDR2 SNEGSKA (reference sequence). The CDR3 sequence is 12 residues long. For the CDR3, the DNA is TGCAGTGCTAGACAGGCGGGTCAGCCCCAGCATTTT. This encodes CSARQAGQPQHF.

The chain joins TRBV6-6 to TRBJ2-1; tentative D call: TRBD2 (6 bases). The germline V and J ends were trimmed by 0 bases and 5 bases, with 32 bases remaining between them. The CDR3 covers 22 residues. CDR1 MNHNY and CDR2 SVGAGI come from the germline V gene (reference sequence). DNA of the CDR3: TGTGCCAGCAGTTACTCGCGCCCAATAGCGGATCGAAAAATCCCGAACCACAATGAGCAGTTCTTC. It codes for CASSYSRPIADRKIPNHNEQFF.

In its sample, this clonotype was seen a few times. DNA of the CDR3: TGCGCCAGCAGCCAAGCGGTCTCCTACGAGCAGTACTTC. Protein: CASSQAVSYEQYF. The genes are TRBV4-3 and TRBJ2-7; D remains unclear. CDR3 size: 13 residues. The V end was cut by 1 base, the J end by 0 bases, with 4 bases between. The germline V gene has CDR1 LGHNA and CDR2 YSLEER.

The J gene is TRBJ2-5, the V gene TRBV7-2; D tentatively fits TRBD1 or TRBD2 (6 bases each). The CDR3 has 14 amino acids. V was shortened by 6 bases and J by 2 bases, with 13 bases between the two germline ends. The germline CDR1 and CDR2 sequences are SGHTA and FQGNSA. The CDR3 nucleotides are TGTGCCAGCAGACTCAGAGGGGGGCAAGAGACCCAGTACTTC. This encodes CASRLRGGQETQYF.

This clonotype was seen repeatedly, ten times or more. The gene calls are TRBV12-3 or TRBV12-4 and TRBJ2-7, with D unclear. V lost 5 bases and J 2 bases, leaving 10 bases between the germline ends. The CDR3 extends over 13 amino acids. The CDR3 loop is CASSTEETYEQYF. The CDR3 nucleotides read TGTGCCAGCAGTACAGAGGAAACCTACGAGCAGTACTTC.

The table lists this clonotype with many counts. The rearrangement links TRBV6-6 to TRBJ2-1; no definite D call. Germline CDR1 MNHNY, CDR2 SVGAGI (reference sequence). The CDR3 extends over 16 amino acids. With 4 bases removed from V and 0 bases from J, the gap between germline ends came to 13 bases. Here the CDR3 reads CASSFRPSSSYNEQFF. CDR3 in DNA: TGTGCCAGCAGTTTTCGACCGAGTAGCTCCTACAATGAGCAGTTCTTC.

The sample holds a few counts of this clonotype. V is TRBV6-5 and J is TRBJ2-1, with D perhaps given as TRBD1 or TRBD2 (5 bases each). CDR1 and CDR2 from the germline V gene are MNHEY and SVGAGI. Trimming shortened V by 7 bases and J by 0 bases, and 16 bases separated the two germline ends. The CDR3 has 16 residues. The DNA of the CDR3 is TGTGCCAGCACCAGGGACCCGGGCTACTCCTACAATGAGCAGTTCTTC. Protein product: CASTRDPGYSYNEQFF.

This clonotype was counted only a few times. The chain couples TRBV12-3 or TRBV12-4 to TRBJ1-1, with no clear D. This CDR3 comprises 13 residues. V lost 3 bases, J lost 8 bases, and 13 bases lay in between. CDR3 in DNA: TGTGCCAGCAGTTTCCGGGGAAACCTAGAAGCTTTCTTT. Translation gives CASSFRGNLEAFF.

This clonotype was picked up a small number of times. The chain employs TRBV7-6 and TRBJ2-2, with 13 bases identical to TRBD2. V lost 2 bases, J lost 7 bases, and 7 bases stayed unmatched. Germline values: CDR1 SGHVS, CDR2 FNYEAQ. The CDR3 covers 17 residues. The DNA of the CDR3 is TGTGCCAGCAGCTTAAGGGGGACTAGCGGGATTGGCGGGGAGCTGTTTTTT. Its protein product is CASSLRGTSGIGGELFF.

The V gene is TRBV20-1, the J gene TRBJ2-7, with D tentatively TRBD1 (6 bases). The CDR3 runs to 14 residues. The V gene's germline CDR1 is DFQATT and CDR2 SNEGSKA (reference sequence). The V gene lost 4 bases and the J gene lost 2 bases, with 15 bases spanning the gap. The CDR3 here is CSAMGARATYEQYF. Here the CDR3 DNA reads TGCAGTGCTATGGGGGCCAGGGCTACCTACGAGCAGTACTTC.

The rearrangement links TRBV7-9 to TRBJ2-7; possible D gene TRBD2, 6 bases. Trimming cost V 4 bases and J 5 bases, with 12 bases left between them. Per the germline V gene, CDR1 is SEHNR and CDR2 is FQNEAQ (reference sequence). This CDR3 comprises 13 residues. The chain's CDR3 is CASSSGVVDEQYF. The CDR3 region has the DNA TGTGCCAGCAGCTCGGGGGTTGTGGACGAGCAGTACTTC.

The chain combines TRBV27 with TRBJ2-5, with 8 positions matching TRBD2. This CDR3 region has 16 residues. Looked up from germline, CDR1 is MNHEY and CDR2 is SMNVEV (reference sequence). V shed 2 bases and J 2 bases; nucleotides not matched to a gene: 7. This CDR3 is CASSLVLAGPQETQYF. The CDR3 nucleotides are TGTGCCAGCAGTTTAGTGCTAGCGGGCCCACAAGAGACCCAGTACTTC.